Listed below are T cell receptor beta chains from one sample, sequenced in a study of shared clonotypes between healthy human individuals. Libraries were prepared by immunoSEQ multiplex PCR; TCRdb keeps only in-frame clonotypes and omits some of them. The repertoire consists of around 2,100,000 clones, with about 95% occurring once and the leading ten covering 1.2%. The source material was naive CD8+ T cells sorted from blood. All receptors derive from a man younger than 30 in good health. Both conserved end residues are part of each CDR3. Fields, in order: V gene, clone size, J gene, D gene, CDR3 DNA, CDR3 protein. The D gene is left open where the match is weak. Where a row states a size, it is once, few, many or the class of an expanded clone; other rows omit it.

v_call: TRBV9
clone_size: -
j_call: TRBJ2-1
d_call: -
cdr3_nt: TGTGCCAGCAGCGTAGGCCAGGGTCGGGAATACAATGAGCAGTTCTTC
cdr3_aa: CASSVGQGREYNEQFF

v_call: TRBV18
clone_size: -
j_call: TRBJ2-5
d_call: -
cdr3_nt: TGTGCCAGCTCACCACCAAGCTCCGGGAACCGAGAGACCCAGTACTTC
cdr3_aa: CASSPPSSGNRETQYF

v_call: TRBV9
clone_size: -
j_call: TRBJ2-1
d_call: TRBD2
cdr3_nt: TGTGCCAGCAATGCAGCGGGGGGCCCCAATGAGCAGTTCTTC
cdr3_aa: CASNAAGGPNEQFF

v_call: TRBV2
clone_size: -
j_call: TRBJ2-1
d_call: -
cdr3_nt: TGTGCCAGCAGCATTTGGGGCAGGAGCTCCTACAATGAGCAGTTCTTC
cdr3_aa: CASSIWGRSSYNEQFF

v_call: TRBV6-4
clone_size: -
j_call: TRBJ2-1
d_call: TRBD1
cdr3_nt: TGTGCCAGCAGTGAACAGGGGACCTACAATGAGCAGTTCTTC
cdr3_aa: CASSEQGTYNEQFF

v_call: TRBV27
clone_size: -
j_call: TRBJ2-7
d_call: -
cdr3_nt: TGTGCCAGCAGTTTGGGGGGGCCTCTCTACGAGCAGTACTTC
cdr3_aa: CASSLGGPLYEQYF

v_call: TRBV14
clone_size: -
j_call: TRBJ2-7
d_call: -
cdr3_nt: TGTGCCAGCAGCCAAGTTAGCGGAAGCTCCTACGAGCAGTACTTC
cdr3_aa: CASSQVSGSSYEQYF

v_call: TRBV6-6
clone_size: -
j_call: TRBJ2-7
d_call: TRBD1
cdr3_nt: TGTGCCAGCAACTCATACGGACAGGGCCTAATCGGCGAGCAGTACTTC
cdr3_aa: CASNSYGQGLIGEQYF

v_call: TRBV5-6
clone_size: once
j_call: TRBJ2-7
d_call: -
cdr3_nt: TGTGCCAGCAGCTTGGGGTCTTCCTACGAGCAGTACTTC
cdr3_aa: CASSLGSSYEQYF

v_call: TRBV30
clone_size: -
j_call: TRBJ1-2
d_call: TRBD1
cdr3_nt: TGTGCCTGGAGTCCAGACAGGGTAGACTATGGCTACACCTTC
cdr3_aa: CAWSPDRVDYGYTF

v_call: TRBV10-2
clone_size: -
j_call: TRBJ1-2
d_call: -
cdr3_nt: TGCGCCAGCAGTGACGTGGGGGACTATGGCTACACCTTC
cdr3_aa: CASSDVGDYGYTF

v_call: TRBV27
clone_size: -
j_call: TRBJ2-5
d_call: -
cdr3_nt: TGTGCCAGCAGACCGTTGCGGCAAGAGACCCAGTACTTC
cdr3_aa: CASRPLRQETQYF

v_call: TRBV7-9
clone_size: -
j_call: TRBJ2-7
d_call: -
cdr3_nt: TGTGCCAGCAGCTTAGCACTAGACGACGAGCAGTACTTC
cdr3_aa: CASSLALDDEQYF

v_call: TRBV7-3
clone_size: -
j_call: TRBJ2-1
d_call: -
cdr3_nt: TGTGCCAGCAGCTTAAGTGGTTACAATGAGCAGTTCTTC
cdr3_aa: CASSLSGYNEQFF

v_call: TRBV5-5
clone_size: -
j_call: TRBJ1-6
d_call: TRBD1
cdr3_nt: TGTGCCAGCAGCGATACAGGGGGCCCTTATTATAATTCACCCCTCCACTTT
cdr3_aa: CASSDTGGPYYNSPLHF

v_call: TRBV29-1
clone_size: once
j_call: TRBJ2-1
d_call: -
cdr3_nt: TGCAGCGTTATAGTCAATGAGCAGTTCTTC
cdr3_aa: CSVIVNEQFF

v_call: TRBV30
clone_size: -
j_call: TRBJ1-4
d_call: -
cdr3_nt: TGTGCCTGGACGCGGGAGGGAGAAAAACTGTTTTTT
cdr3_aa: CAWTREGEKLFF

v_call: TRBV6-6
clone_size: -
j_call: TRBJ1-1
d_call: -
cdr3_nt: TGTGCCAGCAGTTACTCGACAGCTGAGAACACTGAAGCTTTCTTT
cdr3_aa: CASSYSTAENTEAFF

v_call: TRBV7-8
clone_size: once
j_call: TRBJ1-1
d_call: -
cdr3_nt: TGTGCCAGCAGCTTATATGGTGGTGACACTGAAGCTTTCTTT
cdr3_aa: CASSLYGGDTEAFF

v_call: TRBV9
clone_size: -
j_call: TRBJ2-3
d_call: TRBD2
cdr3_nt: TGTGCCAGCAGCGGGTTCTCTAGCGGGGGGGATTATACGCAGTATTTT
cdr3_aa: CASSGFSSGGDYTQYF

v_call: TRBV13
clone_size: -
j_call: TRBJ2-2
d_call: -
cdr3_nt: TGTGCCAGCAGCGCTACCTATGCCCCGGGCACCGGGGAGCTGTTTTTT
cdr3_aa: CASSATYAPGTGELFF

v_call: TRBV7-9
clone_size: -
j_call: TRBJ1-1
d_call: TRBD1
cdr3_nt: TGTGCCAGCAGCTTAGGGACAGGGGTAAACACTGAAGCTTTCTTT
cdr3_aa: CASSLGTGVNTEAFF

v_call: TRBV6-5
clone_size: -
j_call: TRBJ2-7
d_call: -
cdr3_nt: TGTGCCAGCAGTTACTCAGTAGGGCAGGGTGTCTACGAGCAGTACTTC
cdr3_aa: CASSYSVGQGVYEQYF

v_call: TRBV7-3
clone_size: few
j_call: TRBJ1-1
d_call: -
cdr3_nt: TGTGCCAGCAGCCTCATGGGGGGAGCTGCTGAAGCTTTCTTT
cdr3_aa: CASSLMGGAAEAFF

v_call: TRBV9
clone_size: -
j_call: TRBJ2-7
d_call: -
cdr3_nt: TGTGCCAGCAGCGTAGAGGGGGGCGACGAGCAGTACTTC
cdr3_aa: CASSVEGGDEQYF

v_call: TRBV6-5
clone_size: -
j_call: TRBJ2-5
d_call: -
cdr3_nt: TGTGCCAGCACTCGCGGGGGAGGGGGCGAGACCCAGTACTTC
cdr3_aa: CASTRGGGGETQYF

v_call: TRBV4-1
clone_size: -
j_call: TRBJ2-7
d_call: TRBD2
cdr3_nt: TGCGCCAGCAGCCCTTTAGCGGGGAGCTCCTACGAGCAGTACTTC
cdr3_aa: CASSPLAGSSYEQYF

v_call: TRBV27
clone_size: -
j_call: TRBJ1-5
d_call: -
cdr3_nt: TGTGCCAGCAGTTTAGGCGGTAGCAATCAGCCCCAGCATTTT
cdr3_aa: CASSLGGSNQPQHF

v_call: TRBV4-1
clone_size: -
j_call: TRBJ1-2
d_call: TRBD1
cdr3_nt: TGCGCCAGCAGCCTTCAGGGGGGCGATGGCTACACCTTC
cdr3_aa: CASSLQGGDGYTF

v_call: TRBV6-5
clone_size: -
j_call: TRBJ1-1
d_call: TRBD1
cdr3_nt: TGTGCCAGCAGTTACAGCGGACAGGTGAACACTGAAGCTTTCTTT
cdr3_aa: CASSYSGQVNTEAFF

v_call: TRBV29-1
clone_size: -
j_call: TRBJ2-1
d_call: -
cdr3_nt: TGCAGCGTTGAAACGGGGGCCCGGCAATCGAATGAGCAGTTCTTC
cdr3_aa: CSVETGARQSNEQFF

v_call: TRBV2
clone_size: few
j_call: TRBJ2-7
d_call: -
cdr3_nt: TGTGCCAGTGTCGGGACGGTTACCTACGAGCAGTACTTC
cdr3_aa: CASVGTVTYEQYF

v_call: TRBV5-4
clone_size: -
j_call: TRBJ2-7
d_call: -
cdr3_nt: TGTGCCAGCAGCTTGGCCCGGGACACTTACGAGCAGTACTTC
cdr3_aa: CASSLARDTYEQYF

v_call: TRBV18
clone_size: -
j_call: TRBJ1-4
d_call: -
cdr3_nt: TGTGCCAGCTCTTCTCCCGAGTTGGCTAATGAAAAACTGTTTTTT
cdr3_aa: CASSSPELANEKLFF

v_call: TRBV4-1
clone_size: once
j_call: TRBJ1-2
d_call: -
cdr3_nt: TGCGCCAGCAGCCAAGATGGAGAGCCGAGATATGGCTACACCTTC
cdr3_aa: CASSQDGEPRYGYTF

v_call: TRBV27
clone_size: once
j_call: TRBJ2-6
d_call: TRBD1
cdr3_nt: TGTGCCAGCAGTCTTGGACAGGGATCCGGGGCCAACGTCCTGACTTTC
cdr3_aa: CASSLGQGSGANVLTF

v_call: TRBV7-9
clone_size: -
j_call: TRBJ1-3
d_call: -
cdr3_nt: TGTGCCTTCGAGGCAGATGGAAACACCATATATTTT
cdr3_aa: CAFEADGNTIYF

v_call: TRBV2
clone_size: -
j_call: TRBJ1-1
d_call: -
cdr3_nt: TGTGCCAGCAGTGACGATCGGATGAACACTGAAGCTTTCTTT
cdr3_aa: CASSDDRMNTEAFF

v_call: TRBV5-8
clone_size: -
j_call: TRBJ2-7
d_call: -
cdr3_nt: TGTGCCAGCAGCCACGGGACTCTCGAGCAGTACTTC
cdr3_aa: CASSHGTLEQYF

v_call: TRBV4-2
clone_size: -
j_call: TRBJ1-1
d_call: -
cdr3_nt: TGTGCCAGCAGCCAAGTGGGGGCCGGCGTCACTGAAGCTTTCTTT
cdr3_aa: CASSQVGAGVTEAFF

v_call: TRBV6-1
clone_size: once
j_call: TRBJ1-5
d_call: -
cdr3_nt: TGTGCCAGCGGGGGGCTGGGGCCCCAGCATTTT
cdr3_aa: CASGGLGPQHF

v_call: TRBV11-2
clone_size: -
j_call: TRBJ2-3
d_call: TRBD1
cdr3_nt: TGTGCCAGCAGCATAACCACGGGACAGGGCAGGGCAGATACGCAGTATTTT
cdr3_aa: CASSITTGQGRADTQYF

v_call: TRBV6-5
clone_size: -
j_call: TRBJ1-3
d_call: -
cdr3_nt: TGTGCCAGCAGTCGTGACAGCGGCAGTGGTGACACCATATATTTT
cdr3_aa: CASSRDSGSGDTIYF

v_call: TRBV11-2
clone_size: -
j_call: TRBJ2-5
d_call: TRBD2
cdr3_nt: TGTGCCAGCAGCTTCGAACTAGCGGACCAAGAGACCCAGTACTTC
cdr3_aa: CASSFELADQETQYF

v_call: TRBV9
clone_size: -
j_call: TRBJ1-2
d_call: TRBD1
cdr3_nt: TGTGCCAGCAGCGTAGCCCCCTTGGGCCAGGGGGCTGATCGCTACACCTTC
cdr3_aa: CASSVAPLGQGADRYTF

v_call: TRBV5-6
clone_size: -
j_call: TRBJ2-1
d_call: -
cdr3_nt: TGTGCCAGCAGTTGGTCTTTGGGCAATGAGCAGTTCTTC
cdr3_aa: CASSWSLGNEQFF

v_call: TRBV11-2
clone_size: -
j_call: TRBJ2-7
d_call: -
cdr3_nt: TGTGCCAGCAGCTCATACGGCCTAACCTACGAGCAGTACTTC
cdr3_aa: CASSSYGLTYEQYF

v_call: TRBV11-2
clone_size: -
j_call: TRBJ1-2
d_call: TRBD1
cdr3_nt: TGTGCCAGCAGCTTATCCCTCGGGGGACAGGGAAACGGCTACACCTTC
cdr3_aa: CASSLSLGGQGNGYTF

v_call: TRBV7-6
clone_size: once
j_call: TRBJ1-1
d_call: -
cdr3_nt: TGTGCCAGCAGCTTAGCGGGGAACACTGAAGCTTTCTTT
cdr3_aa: CASSLAGNTEAFF

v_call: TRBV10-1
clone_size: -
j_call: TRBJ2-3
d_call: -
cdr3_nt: TGCGCCAGCAGTGAGTCGGGCGGAACTAGCACAGATACGCAGTATTTT
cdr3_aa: CASSESGGTSTDTQYF

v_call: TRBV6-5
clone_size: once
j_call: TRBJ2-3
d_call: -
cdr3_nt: TGTGCCAGCAGTTCCCCTAGCTCAGATACGCAGTATTTT
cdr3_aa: CASSSPSSDTQYF

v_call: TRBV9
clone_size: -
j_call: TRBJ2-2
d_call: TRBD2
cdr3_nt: TGTGCCAGCAGCGTAGCGGTCGGGGACGCCGGGAGGGACACCGGGGAGCTGTTTTTT
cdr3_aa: CASSVAVGDAGRDTGELFF

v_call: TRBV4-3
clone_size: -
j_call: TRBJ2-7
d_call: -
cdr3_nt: TGCGCCAGCAGCCAAGATGTGGGGTACGAGCAGTACTTC
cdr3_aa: CASSQDVGYEQYF

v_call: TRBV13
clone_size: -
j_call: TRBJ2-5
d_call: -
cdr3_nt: TGTGCCAGCAGCTTAGGGTCGAGGGGCCGGGAGACCCAGTACTTC
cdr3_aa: CASSLGSRGRETQYF